This T cell receptor beta chain appears in the sequencing data of a study of cytomegalovirus exposure and HLA in healthy donors. General study points: In a later analysis, at a false discovery rate of 0.05, fewer than 20,000 TCR beta sequences were associated with HLA alleles. Within the data, a cluster of highly shared sequence variants was likely a sequencing artifact.

The PCR made use of 60 Vbeta and 13 Jbeta primers. TCRdb's table, derived via immunoSEQ multiplex PCR, lists solely in-frame clones and lacks some. In the table there are approximately 190,000 clones, 82% of which are singletons. Trimming stripped 0 bases from V and 1 base from J, with 8 bases between. Germline V gives CDR1 SGHRS, CDR2 YFSETQ. The CDR3 covers 15 residues. This clone was observed a few times. The antigen remains undetermined. The sequencing input was PBMCs. The rearrangement uses TRBV5-1 and TRBJ1-3, with D possibly being TRBD1 (6 bases). The TCR sequence derives from a woman between 45 and 60 years old in good health and CMV-seropositive. The CDR3 DNA is TGCGCCAGCAGCTTGGAAACAGGGTCTGGAAACACCATATATTTT. This codes for CASSLETGSGNTIYF.